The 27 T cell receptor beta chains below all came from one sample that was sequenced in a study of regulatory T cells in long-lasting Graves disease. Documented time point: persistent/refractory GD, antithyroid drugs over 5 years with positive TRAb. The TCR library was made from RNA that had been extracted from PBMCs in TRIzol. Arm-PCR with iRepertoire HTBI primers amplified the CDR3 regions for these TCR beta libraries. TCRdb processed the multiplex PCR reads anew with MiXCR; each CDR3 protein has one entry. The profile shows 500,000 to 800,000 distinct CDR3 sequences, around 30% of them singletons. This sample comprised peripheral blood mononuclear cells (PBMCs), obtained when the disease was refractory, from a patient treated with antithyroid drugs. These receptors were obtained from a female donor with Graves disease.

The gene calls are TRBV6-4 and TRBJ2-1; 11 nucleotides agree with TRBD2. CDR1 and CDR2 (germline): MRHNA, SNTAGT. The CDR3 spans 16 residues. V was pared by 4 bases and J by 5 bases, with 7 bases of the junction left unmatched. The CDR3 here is CASSALGLAAHNEQFF. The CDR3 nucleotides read TGTGCCAGCAGTGCCCTGGGACTAGCGGCTCACAATGAGCAGTTCTTC.

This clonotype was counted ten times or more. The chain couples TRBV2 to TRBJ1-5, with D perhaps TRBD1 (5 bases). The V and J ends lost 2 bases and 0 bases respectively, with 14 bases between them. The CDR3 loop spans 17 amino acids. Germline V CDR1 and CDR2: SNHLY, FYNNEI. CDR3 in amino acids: CASSEYDSTYSNQPQHF. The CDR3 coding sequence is TGTGCCAGCAGTGAATATGACAGCACGTATAGCAATCAGCCCCAGCATTTT.

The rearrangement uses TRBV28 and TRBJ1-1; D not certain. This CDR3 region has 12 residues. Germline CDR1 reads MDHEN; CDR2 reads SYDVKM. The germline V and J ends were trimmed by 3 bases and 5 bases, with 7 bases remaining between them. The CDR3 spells CASSFGTTEAFF. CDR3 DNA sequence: TGTGCCAGCAGTTTTGGAACAACTGAAGCTTTCTTT.

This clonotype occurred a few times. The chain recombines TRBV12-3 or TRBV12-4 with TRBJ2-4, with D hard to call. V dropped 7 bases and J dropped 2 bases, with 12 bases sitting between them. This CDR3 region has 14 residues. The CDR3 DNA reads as TGTGCCAGCACCCTGGGGTTTCCCAAAAACATTCAGTACTTC. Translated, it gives CASTLGFPKNIQYF.

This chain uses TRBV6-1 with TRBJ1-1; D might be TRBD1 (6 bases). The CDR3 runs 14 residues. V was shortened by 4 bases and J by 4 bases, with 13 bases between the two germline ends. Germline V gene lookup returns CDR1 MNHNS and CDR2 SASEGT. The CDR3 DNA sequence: TGTGCCAGCAGTGCCACACAGGGTTTCACTGAAGCTTTCTTT. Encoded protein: CASSATQGFTEAFF.

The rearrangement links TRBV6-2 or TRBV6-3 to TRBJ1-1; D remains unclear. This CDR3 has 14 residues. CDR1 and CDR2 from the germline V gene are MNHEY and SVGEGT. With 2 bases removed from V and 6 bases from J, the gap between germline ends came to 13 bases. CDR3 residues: CASSYRVGRPEAFF. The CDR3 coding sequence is TGTGCCAGCAGTTACAGGGTCGGCCGCCCTGAAGCTTTCTTT.

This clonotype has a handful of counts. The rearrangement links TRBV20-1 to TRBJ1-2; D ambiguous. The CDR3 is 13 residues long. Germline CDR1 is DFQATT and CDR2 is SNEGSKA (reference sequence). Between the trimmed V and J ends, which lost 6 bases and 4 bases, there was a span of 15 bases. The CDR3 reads CSALGEGGYGYTF. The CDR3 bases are TGCAGTGCATTAGGCGAAGGTGGCTATGGCTACACCTTC.

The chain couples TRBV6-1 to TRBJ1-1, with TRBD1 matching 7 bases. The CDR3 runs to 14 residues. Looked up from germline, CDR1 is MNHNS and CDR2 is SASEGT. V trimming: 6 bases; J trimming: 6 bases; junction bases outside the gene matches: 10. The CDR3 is CASRPLRQGAEAFF. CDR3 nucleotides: TGTGCCAGCAGACCTCTGAGACAGGGCGCTGAAGCTTTCTTT.

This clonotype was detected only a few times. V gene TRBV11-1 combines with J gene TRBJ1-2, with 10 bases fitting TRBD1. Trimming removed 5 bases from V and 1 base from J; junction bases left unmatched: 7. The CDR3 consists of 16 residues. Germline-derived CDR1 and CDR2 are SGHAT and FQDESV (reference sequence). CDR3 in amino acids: CASSQGDRGLNYGYTF. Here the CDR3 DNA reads TGTGCCAGCAGCCAGGGTGACAGGGGGCTTAACTATGGCTACACCTTC.

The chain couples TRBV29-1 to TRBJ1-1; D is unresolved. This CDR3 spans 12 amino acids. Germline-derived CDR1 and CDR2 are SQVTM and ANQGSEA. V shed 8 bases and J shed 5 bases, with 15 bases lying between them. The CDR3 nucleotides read TGCAGCACGCCTGGGGAGGAGACTGAAGCTTTCTTT. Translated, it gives CSTPGEETEAFF.

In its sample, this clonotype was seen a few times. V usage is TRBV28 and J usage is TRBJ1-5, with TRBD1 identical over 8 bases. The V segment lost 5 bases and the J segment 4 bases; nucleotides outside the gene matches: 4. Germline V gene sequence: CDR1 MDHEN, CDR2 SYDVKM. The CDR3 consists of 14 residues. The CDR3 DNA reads TGTGCCAGCAGTACACAGGGGGAGAATCAGCCCCAGCATTTT. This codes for CASSTQGENQPQHF. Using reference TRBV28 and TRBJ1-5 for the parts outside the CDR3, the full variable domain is DVKVTQSSRYLVKRTGEKVFLECVQDMDHENMFWYRQDPGLGLRLIYFSYDVKMKEKGDIPEGYSVSREKKERFSLILESASTNQTSMYLCASSTQGENQPQHFGDGTRLSIL.

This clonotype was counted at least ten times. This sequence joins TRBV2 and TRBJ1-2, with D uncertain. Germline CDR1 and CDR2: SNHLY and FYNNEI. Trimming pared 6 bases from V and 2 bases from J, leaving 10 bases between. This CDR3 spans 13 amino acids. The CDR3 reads CASSVSANYGYTF. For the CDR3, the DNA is TGTGCCAGCAGCGTTAGTGCAAACTATGGCTACACCTTC.

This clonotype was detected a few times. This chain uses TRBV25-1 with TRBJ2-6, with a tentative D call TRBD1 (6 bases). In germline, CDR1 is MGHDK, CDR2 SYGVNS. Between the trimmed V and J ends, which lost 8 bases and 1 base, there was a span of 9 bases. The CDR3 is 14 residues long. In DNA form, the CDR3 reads TGTGCCAGCGGGGGCAGTTCTGGGGCCAACGTCCTGACTTTC. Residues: CASGGSSGANVLTF.

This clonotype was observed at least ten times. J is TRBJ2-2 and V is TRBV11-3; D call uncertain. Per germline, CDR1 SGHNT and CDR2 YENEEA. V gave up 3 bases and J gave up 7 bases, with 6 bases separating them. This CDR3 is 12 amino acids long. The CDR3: CASSFRRGELFF. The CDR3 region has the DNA TGTGCCAGCAGCTTCCGTCGCGGGGAGCTGTTTTTT. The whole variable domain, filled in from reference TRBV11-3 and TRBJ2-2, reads EAGVVQSPRYKIIEKKQPVAFWCNPISGHNTLYWYLQNLGQGPELLIRYENEEAVDDSQLPKDRFSAERLKGVDSTLKIQPAELGDSAVYLCASSFRRGELFFGEGSRLTVL.

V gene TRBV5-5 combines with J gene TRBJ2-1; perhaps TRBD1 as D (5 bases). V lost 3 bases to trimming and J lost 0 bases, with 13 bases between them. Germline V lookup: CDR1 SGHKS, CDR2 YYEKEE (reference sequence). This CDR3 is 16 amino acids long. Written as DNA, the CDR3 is TGTGCCAGCAGCTCTGCGCAGGGAAGCTCCTACAATGAGCAGTTCTTC. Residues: CASSSAQGSSYNEQFF.

The CDR3 DNA sequence: TGTGCCAGCAGCCAAGAGGGATACGGAGACATTCAGTACTTC. This translates into CASSQEGYGDIQYF. The V and J genes are TRBV3-1 and TRBJ2-4; D not certain. The V gene lost 0 bases and the J gene lost 8 bases, with 11 bases spanning the gap. The CDR3 sequence is 14 residues long. The germline gives CDR1 LGHDT, CDR2 YNNKEL (reference sequence).

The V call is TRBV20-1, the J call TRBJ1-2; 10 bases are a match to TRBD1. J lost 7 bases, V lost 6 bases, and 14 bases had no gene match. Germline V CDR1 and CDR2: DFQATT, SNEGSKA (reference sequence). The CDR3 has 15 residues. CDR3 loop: CSAWDRGQLPVGYTF. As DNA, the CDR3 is TGCAGTGCCTGGGACAGGGGACAACTCCCCGTTGGCTACACCTTC.

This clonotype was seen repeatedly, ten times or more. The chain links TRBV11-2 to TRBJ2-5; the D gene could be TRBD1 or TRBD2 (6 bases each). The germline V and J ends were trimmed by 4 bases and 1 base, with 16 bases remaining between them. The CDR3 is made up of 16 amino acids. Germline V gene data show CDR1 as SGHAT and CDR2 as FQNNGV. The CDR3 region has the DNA TGTGCCAGCAGCTGGGGGGCCCCGGGGAGCCAAGAGACCCAGTACTTC. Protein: CASSWGAPGSQETQYF.

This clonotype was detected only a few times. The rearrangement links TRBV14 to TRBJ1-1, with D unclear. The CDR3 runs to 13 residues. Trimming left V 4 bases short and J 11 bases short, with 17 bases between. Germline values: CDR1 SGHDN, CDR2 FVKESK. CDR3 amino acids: CASSPLGLPRAFF. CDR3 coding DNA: TGTGCCAGCAGCCCCCTCGGGCTTCCGCGGGCTTTCTTT.

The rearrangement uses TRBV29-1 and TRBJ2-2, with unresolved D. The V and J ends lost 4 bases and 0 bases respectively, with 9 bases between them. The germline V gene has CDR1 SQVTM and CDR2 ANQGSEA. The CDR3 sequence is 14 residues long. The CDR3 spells CSVVGGANTGELFF. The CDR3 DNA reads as TGCAGCGTTGTAGGTGGCGCGAACACCGGGGAGCTGTTTTTT.

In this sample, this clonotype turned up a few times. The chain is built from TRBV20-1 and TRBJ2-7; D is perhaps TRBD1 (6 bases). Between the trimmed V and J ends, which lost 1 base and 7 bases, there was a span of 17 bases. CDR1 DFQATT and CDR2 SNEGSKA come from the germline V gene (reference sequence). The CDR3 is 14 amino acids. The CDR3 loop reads CSARGEGGIGEQYF. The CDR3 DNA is TGCAGTGCTAGAGGAGAAGGGGGAATCGGAGAGCAGTACTTC.

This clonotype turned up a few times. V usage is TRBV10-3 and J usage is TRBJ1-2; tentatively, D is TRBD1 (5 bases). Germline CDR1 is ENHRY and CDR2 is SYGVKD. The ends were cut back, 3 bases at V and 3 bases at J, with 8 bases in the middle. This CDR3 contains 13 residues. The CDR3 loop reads CAISEGDDYGYTF. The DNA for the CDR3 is TGTGCCATCAGTGAAGGGGATGACTATGGCTACACCTTC.

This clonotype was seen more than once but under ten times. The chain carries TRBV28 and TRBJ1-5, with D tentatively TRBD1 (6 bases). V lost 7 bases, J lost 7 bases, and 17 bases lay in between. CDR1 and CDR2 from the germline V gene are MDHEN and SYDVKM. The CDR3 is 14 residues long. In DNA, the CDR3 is TGTGCCAGCATTAGTGGGGGCCTAGGGCAGCCCCAGCATTTT. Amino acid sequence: CASISGGLGQPQHF.

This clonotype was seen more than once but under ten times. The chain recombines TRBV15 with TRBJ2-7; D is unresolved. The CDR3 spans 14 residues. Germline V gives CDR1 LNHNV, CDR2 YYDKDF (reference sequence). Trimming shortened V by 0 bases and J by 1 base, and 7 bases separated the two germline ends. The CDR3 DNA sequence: TGTGCCACCAGCAGAGAGGCAGGTTCCTACGAGCAGTACTTC. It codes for CATSREAGSYEQYF.

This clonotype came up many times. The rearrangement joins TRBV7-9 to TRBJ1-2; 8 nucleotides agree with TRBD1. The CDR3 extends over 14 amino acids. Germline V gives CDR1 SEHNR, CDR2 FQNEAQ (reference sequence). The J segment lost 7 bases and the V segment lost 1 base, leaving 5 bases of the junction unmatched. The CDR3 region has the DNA TGTGCCAGCAGCTTAGGGCAGGGGGCCGCTGGCTACACCTTC. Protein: CASSLGQGAAGYTF.

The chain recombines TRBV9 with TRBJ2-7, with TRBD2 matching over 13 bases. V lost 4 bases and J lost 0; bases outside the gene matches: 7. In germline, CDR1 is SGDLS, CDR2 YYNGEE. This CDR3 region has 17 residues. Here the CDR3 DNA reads TGTGCCAGCAGCCTAGGACTAGCGGGAGCGGACTCCTACGAGCAGTACTTC. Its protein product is CASSLGLAGADSYEQYF.

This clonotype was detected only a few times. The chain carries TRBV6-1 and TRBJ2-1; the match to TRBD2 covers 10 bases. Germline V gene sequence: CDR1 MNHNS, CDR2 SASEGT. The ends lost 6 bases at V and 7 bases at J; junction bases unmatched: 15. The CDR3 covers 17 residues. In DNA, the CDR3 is TGTGCCAGCAGGCCCTATGTGGCTAGCGGGAGCGCGAATGAGCAGTTCTTC. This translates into CASRPYVASGSANEQFF.